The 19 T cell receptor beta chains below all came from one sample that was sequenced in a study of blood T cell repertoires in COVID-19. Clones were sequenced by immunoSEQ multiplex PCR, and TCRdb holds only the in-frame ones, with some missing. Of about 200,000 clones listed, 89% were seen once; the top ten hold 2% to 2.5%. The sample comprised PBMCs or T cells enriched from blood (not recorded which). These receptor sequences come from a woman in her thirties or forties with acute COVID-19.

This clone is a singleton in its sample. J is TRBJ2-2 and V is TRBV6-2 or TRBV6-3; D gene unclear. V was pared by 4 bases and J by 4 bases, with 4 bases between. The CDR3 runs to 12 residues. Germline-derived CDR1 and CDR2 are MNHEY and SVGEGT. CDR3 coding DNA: TGTGCCAGCAGTTTAGTCACCGGGGAGCTGTTTTTT. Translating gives CASSLVTGELFF.

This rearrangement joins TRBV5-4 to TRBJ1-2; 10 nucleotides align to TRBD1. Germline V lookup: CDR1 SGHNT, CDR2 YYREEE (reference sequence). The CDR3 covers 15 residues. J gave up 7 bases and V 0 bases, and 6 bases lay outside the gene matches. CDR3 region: CASSLVGQGGSGYTF. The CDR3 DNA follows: TGTGCCAGCAGCTTGGTAGGACAGGGGGGAAGTGGCTACACCTTC.

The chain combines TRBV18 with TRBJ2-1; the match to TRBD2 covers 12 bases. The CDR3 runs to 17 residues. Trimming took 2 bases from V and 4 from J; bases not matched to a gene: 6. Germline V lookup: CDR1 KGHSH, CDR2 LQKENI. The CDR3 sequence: CASSPLSSGGEYNEQFF. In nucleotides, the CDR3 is TGTGCCAGCTCACCATTATCTAGCGGGGGGGAATACAATGAGCAGTTCTTC.

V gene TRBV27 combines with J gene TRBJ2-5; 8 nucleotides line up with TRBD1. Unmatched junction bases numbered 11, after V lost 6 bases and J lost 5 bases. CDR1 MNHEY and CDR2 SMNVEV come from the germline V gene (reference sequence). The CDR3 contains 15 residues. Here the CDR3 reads CASRDLGQGTETQYF. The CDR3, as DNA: TGTGCCAGCAGGGATCTCGGACAGGGCACGGAGACCCAGTACTTC.

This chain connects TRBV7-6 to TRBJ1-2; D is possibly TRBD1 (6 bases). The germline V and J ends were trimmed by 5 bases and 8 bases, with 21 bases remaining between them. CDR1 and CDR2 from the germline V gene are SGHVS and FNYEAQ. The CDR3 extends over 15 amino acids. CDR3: CASSGGVQGQSGYTF. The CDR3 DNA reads TGTGCCAGCAGCGGGGGAGTACAGGGTCAAAGCGGCTACACCTTC.

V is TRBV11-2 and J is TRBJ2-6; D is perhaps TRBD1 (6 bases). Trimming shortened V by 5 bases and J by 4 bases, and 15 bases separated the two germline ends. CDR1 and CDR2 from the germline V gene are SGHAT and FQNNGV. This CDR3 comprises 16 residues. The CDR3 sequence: CASSGGTGSGANVLTF. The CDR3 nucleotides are TGTGCCAGCAGCGGGGGAACAGGGTCCGGGGCCAACGTCCTGACTTTC.

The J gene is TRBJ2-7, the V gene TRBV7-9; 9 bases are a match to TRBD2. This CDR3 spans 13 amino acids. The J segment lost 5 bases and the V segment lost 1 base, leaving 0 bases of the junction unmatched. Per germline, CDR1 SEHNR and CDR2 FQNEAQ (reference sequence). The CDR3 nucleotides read TGTGCCAGCAGCTTAGTAGCGGGGGACGAGCAGTACTTC. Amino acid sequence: CASSLVAGDEQYF.

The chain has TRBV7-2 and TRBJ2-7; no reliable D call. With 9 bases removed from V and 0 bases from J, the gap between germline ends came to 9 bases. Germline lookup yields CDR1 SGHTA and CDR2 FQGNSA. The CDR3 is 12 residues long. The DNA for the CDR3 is TGTGCCAGTCGCGGCCTCTCCTACGAGCAGTACTTC. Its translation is CASRGLSYEQYF.

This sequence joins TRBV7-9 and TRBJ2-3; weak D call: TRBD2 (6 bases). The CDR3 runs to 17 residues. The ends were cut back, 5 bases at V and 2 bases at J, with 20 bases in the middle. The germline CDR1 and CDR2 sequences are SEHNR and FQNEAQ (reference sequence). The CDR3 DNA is TGTGCCAGCAGCGCCAAAGGTTCGCGGGAACTCACAGATACGCAGTATTTT. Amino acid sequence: CASSAKGSRELTDTQYF.

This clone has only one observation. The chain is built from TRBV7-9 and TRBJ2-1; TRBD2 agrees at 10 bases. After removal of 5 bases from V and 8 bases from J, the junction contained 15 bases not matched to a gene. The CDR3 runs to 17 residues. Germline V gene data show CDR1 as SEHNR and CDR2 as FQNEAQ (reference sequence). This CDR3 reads CASSAVASGGTGHEQFF. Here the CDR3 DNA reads TGTGCCAGCAGCGCCGTAGCTAGCGGGGGCACTGGCCATGAGCAGTTCTTC.

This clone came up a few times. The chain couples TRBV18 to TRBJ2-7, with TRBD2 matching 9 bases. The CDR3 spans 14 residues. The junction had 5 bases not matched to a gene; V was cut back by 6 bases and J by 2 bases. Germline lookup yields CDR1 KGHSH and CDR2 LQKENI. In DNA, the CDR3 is TGTGCCAGCTCTCCCGGGACTAGCACCTACGAGCAGTACTTC. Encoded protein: CASSPGTSTYEQYF.

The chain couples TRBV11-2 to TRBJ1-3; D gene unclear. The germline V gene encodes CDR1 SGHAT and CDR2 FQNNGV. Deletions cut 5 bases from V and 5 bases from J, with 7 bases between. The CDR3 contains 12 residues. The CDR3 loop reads CASSTSRNTIYF. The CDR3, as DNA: TGTGCCAGCAGCACCAGTAGAAACACCATATATTTT.

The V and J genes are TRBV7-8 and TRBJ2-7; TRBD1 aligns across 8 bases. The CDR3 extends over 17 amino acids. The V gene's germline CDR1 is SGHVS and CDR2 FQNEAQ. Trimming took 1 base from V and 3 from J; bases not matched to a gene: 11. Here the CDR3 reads CASSLGRQGSINYEQYF. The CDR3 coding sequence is TGTGCCAGCAGCTTAGGGCGACAGGGGTCCATCAACTACGAGCAGTACTTC.

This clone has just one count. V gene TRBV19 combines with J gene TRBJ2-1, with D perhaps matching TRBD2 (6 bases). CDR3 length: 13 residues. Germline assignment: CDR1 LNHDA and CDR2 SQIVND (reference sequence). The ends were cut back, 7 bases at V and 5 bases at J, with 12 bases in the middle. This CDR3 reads CASTKGTHNEQFF. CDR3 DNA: TGTGCCAGTACCAAAGGGACTCACAATGAGCAGTTCTTC.

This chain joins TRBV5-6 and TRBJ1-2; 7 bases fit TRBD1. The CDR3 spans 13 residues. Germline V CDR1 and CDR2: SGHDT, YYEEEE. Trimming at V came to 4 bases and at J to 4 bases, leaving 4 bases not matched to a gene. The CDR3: CASSPDRSYGYTF. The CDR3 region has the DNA TGTGCCAGCAGCCCGGACAGGAGCTATGGCTACACCTTC.

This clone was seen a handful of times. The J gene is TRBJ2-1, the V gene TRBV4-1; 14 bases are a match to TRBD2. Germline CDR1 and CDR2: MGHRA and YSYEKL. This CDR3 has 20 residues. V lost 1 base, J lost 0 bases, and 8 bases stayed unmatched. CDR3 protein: CASSQAGLAGGPSSYNEQFF. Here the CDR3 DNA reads TGCGCCAGCAGCCAAGCTGGACTAGCGGGGGGTCCAAGCTCCTACAATGAGCAGTTCTTC.

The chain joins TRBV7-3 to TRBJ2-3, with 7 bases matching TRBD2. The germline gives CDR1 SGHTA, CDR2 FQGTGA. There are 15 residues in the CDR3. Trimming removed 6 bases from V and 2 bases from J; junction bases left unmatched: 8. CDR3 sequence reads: CASSIFGGYTDTQYF. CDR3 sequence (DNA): TGTGCCAGCAGTATTTTCGGGGGGTACACAGATACGCAGTATTTT. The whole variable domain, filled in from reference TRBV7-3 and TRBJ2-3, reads GAGVSQTPSNKVTEKGKYVELRCDPISGHTALYWYRQSLGQGPEFLIYFQGTGAADDSGLPNDRFFAVRPEGSVSTLKIQRTERGDSAVYLCASSIFGGYTDTQYFGPGTRLTVL.

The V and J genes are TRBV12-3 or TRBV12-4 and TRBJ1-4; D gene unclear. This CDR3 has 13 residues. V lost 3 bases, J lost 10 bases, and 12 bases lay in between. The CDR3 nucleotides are TGTGCCAGCAGTTTGAGTACGTATGGAAAACTGTTTTTT. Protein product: CASSLSTYGKLFF.

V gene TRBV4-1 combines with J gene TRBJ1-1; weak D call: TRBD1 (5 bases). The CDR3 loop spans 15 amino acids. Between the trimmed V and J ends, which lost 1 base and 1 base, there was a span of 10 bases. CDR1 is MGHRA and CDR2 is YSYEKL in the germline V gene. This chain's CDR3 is CASSQAATGNTEAFF. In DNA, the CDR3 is TGCGCCAGCAGCCAAGCTGCCACAGGGAACACTGAAGCTTTCTTT.